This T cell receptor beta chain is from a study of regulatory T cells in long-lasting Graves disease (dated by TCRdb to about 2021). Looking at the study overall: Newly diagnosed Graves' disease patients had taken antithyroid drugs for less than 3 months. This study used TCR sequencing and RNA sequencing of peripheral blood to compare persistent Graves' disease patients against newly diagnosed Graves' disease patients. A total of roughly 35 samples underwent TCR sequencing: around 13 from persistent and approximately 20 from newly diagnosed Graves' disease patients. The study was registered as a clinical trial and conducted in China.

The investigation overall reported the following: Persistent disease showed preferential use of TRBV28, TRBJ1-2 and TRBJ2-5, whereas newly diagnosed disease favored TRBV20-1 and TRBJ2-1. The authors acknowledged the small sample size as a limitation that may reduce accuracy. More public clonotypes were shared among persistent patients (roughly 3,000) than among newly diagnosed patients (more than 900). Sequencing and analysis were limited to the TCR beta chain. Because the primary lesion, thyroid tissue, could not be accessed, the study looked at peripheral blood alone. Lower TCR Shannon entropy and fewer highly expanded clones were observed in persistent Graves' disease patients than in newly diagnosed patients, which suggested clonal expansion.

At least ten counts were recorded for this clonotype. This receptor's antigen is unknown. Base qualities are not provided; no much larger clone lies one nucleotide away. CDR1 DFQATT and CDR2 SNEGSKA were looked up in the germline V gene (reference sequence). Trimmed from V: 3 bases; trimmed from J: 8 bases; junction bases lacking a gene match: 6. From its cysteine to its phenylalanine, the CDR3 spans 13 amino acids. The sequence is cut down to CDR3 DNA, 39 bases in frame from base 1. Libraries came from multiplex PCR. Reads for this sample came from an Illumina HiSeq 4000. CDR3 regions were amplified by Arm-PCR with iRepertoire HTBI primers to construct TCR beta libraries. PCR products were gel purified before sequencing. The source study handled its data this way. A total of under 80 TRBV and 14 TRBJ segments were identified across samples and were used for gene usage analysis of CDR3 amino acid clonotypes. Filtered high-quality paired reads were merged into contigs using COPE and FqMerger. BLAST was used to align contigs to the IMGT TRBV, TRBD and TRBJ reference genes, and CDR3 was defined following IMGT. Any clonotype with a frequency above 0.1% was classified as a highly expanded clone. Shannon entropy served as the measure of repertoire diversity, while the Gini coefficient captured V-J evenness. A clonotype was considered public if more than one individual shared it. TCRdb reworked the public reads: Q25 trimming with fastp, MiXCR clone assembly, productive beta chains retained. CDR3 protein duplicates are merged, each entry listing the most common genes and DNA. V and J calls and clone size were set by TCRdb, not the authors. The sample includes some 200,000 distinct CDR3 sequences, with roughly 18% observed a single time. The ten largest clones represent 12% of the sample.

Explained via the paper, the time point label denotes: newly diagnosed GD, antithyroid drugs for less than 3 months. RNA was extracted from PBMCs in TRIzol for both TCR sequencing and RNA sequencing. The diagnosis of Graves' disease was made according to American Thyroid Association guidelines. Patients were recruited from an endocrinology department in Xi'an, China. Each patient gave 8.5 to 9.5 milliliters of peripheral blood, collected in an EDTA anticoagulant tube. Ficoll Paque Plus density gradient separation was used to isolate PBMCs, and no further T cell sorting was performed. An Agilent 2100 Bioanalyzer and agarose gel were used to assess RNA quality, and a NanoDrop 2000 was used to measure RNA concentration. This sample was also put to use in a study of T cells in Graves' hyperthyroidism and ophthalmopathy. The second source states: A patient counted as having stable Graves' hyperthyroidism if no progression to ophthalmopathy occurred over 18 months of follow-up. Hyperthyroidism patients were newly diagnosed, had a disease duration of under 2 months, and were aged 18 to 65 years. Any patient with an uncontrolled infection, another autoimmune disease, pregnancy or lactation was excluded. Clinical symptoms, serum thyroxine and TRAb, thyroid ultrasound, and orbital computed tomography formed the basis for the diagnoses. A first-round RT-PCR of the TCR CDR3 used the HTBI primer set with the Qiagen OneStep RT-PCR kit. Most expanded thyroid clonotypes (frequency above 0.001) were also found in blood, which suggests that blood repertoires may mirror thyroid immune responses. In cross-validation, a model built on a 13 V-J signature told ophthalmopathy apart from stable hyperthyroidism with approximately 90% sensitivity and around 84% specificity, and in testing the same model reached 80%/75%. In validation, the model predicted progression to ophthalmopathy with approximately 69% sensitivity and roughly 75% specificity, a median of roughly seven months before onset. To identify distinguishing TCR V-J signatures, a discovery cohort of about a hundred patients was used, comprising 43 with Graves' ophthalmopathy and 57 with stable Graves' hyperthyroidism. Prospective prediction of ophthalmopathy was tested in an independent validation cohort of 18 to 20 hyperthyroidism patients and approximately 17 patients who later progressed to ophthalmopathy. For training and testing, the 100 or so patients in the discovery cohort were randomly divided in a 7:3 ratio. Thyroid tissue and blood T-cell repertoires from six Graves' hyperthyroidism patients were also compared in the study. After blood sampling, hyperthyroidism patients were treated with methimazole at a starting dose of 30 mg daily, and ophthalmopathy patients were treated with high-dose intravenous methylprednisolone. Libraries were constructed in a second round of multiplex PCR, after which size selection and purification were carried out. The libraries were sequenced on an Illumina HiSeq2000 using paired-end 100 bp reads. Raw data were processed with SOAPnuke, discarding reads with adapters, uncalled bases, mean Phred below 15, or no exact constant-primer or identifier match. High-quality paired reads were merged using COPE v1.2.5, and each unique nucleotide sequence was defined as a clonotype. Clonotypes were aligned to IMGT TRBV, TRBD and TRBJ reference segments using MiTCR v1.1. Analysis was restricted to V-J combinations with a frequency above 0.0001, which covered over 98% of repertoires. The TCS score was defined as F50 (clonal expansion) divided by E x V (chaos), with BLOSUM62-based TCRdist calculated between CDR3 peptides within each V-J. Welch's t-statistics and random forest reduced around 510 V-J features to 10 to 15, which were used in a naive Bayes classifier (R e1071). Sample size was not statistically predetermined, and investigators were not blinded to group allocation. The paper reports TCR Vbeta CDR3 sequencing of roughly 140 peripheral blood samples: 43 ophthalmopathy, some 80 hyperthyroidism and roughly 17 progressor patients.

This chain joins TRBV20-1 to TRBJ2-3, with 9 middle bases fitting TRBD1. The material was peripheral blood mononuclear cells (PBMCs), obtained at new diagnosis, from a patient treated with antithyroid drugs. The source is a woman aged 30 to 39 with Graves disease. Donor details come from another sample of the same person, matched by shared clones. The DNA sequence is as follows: TGCAGTGCTAGGGACAGGGGCGAAGGTACGCAGTATTTT. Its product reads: CSARDRGEGTQYF.